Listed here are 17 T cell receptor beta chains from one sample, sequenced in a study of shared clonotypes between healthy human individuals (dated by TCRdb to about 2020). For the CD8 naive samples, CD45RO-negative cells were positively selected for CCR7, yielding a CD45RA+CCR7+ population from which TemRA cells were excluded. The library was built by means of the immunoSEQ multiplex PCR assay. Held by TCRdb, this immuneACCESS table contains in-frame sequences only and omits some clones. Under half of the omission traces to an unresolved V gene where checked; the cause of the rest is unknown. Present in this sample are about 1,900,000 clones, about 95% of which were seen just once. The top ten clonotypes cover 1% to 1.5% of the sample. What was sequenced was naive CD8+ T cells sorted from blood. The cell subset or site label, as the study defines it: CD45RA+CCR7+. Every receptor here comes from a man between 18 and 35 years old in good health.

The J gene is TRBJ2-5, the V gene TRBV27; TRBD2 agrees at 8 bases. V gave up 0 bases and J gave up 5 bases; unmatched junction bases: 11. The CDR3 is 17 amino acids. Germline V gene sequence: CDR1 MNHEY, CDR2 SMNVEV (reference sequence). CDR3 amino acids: CASSLSLGTSSAETQYF. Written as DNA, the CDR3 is TGTGCCAGCAGTTTATCTCTCGGGACTAGTTCCGCGGAGACCCAGTACTTC.

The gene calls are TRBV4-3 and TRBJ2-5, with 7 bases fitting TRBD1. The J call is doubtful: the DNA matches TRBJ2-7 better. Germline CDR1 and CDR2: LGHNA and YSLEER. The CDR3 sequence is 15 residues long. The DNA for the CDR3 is TGCGCCAGCAGCCAAGTAGGGGGCTCCTCCTACGAGCAGTACTTC. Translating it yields CASSQVGGSSYEQYF.

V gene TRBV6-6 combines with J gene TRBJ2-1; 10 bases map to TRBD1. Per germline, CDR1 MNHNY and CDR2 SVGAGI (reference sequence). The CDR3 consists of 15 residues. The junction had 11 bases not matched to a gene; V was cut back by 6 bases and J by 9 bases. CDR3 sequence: CASSSTATGGGEQFF. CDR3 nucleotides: TGTGCCAGCAGCTCGACTGCGACAGGGGGCGGTGAGCAGTTCTTC.

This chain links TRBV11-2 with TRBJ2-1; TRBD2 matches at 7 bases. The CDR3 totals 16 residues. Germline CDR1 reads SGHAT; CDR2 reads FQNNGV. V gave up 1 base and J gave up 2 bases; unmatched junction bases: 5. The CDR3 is CASSLGRGSPYNEQFF. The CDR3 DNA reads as TGTGCCAGCAGCTTAGGTCGCGGGAGCCCCTACAATGAGCAGTTCTTC. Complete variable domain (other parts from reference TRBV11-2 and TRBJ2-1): EAGVAQSPRYKIIEKRQSVAFWCNPISGHATLYWYQQILGQGPKLLIQFQNNGVVDDSQLPKDRFSAERLKGVDSTLKIQPAKLEDSAVYLCASSLGRGSPYNEQFFGPGTRLTVL.

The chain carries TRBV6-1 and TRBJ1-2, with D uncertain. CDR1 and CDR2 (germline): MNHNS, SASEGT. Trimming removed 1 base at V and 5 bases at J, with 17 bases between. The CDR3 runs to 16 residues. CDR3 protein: CASSEVRGLNPYGYTF. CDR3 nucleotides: TGTGCCAGCAGTGAAGTTCGTGGATTGAATCCGTATGGCTACACCTTC.

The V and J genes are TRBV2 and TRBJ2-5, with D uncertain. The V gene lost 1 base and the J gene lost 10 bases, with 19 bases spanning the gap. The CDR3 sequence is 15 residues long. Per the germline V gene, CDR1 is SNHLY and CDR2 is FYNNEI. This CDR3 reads CASSEEASRAENQYF. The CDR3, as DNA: TGTGCCAGCAGTGAAGAGGCGTCAAGGGCCGAAAACCAGTACTTC.

The CDR3 sequence: CASSSPGLYEQYF. The CDR3 DNA reads as TGTGCCAGCAGCTCACCGGGACTCTACGAGCAGTACTTC. The rearrangement joins TRBV7-8 to TRBJ2-7; weak D call: TRBD2 (6 bases). CDR1 is SGHVS, CDR2 FQNEAQ, per germline. V was clipped by 4 bases and J by 3 bases, with 10 bases between them. The CDR3 consists of 13 residues.

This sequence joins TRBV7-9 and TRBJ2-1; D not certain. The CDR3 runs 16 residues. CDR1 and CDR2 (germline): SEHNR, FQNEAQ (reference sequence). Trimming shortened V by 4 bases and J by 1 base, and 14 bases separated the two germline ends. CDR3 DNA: TGTGCCAGCAGCTCTATGGACCCCATATCCTACAATGAGCAGTTCTTC. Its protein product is CASSSMDPISYNEQFF.

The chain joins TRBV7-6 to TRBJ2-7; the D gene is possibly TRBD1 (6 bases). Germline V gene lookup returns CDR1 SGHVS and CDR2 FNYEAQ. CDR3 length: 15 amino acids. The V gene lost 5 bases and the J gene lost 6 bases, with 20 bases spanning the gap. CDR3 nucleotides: TGTGCCAGCAGCCCAACGCCTCCAACAGGGAGCGAGCAGTACTTC. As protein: CASSPTPPTGSEQYF.

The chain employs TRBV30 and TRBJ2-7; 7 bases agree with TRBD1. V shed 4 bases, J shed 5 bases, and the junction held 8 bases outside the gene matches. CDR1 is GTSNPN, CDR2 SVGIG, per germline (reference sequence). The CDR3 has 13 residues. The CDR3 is CAWTWDSLDEQYF. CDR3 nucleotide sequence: TGTGCCTGGACTTGGGACAGTCTCGACGAGCAGTACTTC.

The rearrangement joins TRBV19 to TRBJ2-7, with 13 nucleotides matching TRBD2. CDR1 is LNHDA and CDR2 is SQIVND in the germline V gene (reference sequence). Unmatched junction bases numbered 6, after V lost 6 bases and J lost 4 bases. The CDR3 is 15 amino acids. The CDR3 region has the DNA TGTGCCAGTAGCCGCGGGACTAGCGGGATATACGAGCAGTACTTC. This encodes CASSRGTSGIYEQYF.

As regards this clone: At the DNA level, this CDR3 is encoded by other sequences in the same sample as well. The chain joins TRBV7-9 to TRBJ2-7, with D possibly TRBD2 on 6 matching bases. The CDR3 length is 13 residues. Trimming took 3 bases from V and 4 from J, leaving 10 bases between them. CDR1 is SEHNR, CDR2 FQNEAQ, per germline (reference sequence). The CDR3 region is CASSLAGRYEQYF. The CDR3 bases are TGTGCCAGCAGCTTGGCAGGGAGGTACGAGCAGTACTTC.

CDR3 region: CSVTGHPYEQYF. The CDR3 coding sequence is TGCAGCGTGACAGGCCACCCCTACGAGCAGTACTTC. The V call is TRBV29-1, the J call TRBJ2-7, with D perhaps TRBD1 (6 bases). The ends were cut back, 6 bases at V and 2 bases at J, with 11 bases in the middle. Germline loops: CDR1 SQVTM, CDR2 ANQGSEA. The CDR3 has 12 residues.

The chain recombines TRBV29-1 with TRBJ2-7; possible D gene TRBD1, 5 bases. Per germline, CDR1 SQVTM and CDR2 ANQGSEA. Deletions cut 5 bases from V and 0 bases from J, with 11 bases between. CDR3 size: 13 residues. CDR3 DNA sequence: TGCAGCGTTCAGGGTCCCCTCTCCTACGAGCAGTACTTC. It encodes CSVQGPLSYEQYF.

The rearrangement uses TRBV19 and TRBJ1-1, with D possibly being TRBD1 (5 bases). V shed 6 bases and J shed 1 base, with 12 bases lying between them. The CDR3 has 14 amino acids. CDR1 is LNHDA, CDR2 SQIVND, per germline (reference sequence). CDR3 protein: CASRERTQNTEAFF. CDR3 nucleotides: TGTGCCAGTAGGGAAAGGACACAGAACACTGAAGCTTTCTTT.

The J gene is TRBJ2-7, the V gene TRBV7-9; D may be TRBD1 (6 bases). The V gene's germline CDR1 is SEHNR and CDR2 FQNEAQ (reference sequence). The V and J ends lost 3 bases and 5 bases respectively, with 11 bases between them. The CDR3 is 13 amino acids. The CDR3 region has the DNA TGTGCCAGCAGCTTTCCAGGGGCAGACGAGCAGTACTTC. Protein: CASSFPGADEQYF.

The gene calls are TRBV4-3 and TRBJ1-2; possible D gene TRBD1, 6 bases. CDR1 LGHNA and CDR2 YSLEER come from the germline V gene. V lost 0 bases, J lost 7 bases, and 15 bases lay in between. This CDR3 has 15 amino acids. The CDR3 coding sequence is TGCGCCAGCAGCCAAGAGAGGCAGCTAGGGGGTGGCTACACCTTC. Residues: CASSQERQLGGGYTF.